This T cell receptor beta chain appears in the sequencing data of a study of blood T cell repertoires in COVID-19. Study as a whole: In each case, the material was cDNA or gDNA derived from T cells, B-cell-depleted T cells, or PBMCs.

The CDR3 spans 13 residues. The ends lost 5 bases at V and 7 bases at J; junction bases unmatched: 5. From germline, CDR1 is LGHNA and CDR2 YNFKEQ. Libraries were prepared by immunoSEQ multiplex PCR; TCRdb keeps only in-frame clonotypes and omits some of them. The table records approximately 130,000 clones, approximately 83% of them present only once. What was sequenced was peripheral blood. The sequence was obtained from a woman aged 50 to 60 who had recovered from COVID-19. J is TRBJ1-1 and V is TRBV4-2; TRBD1 aligns across 9 bases. The CDR3 protein is CASSWDRESEAFF. The CDR3 coding sequence is TGTGCCAGCAGCTGGGACAGGGAGAGTGAAGCTTTCTTT.